The 9 T cell receptor beta chains given below trace back to one sample, sequenced in a study of T cell changes during pregnancy in multiple sclerosis. The assay was immunoSEQ multiplex PCR, and TCRdb's table has in-frame clones only and misses some. The sample carries over 65,000 clones, 75% to 95% recorded once. The sequencing here drew on peripheral blood, taken in the second trimester of pregnancy. Receptors originate from a female donor with multiple sclerosis, enrolled in a pregnancy study.

This chain connects TRBV10-1 to TRBJ1-1; 9 bases map to TRBD1. After removal of 11 bases from V and 5 bases from J, the junction contained 21 bases not matched to a gene. Germline CDR1 reads WNHNN; CDR2 reads SYGVQD (reference sequence). This CDR3 has 17 amino acids. The CDR3 region has the DNA TGCGCCTGCATACCTCCCGGGACAGGGTGGGTTAGGACTGAAGCTTTCTTT. This gives the protein CACIPPGTGWVRTEAFF.

The chain has TRBV4-2 and TRBJ2-2, with 7 bases that match TRBD2. CDR1 and CDR2 from the germline V gene are LGHNA and YNFKEQ. The trim removed 3 bases at V and 5 bases at J, leaving 9 bases unmatched. The length of the CDR3 is 16 residues. In nucleotides, the CDR3 is TGTGCCAGCAGCCAGACTCGGGGGGAAGGAACCGGGGAGCTGTTTTTT. Amino acids: CASSQTRGEGTGELFF.

This rearrangement joins TRBV6-5 to TRBJ1-4; the match to TRBD1 covers 7 bases. This CDR3 is 14 amino acids long. The V and J ends lost 6 bases and 8 bases, in that order; junction bases with no gene match: 9. Germline CDR1 MNHEY, CDR2 SVGAGI. CDR3 DNA sequence: TGTGCCAGCAGATCAACAGGGGACGGCGAAAAACTGTTTTTT. This codes for CASRSTGDGEKLFF.

The chain employs TRBV9 and TRBJ1-2, with TRBD1 as a possible D gene (6 bases). The CDR3 covers 12 residues. V dropped 0 bases and J dropped 8 bases, with 8 bases sitting between them. Germline V CDR1 and CDR2: SGDLS, YYNGEE. CDR3 region: CASSVVTGGYTF. The CDR3, as DNA: TGTGCCAGCAGCGTAGTAACAGGGGGCTACACCTTC.

The gene calls are TRBV5-5 and TRBJ1-5; 7 nucleotides agree with TRBD1. Germline CDR1 is SGHKS and CDR2 is YYEKEE (reference sequence). CDR3 length equals 16 residues. The V segment lost 4 bases and the J segment 2 bases; nucleotides outside the gene matches: 9. Here the CDR3 DNA reads TGTGCCAGCAGCCCAGGGGGGCTGGCGGGCAATCAGCCCCAGCATTTT. Its protein is CASSPGGLAGNQPQHF.

This chain uses TRBV7-2 with TRBJ2-7; 10 bases are shared with TRBD2. CDR1 and CDR2 from the germline V gene are SGHTA and FQGNSA. The CDR3 extends over 15 amino acids. The ends lost 5 bases at V and 9 bases at J; junction bases unmatched: 13. The CDR3: CASSLGPASGGLQYF. DNA for the CDR3: TGTGCCAGCAGCCTAGGCCCCGCTAGCGGGGGCCTGCAGTACTTC. Complete variable domain (other parts from reference TRBV7-2 and TRBJ2-7): GAGVSQSPSNKVTEKGKDVELRCDPISGHTALYWYRQSLGQGLEFLIYFQGNSAPDKSGLPSDRFSAERTGGSVSTLTIQRTQQEDSAVYLCASSLGPASGGLQYFGPGTRLTVT.

The chain links TRBV4-3 to TRBJ2-5; 16 bases match TRBD2. Germline-derived CDR1 and CDR2 are LGHNA and YSLEER. After removal of 0 bases from V and 4 bases from J, the junction contained 8 bases not matched to a gene. CDR3 length: 19 amino acids. The CDR3 loop reads CASSQEWGTSGGARETQYF. CDR3 nucleotide sequence: TGCGCCAGCAGCCAAGAATGGGGGACTAGCGGGGGGGCACGAGAGACCCAGTACTTC.

The chain is built from TRBV9 and TRBJ2-4; 10 nucleotides agree with TRBD2. J was trimmed by 0 bases and V by 0 bases; bases with no gene match: 9. From germline, CDR1 is SGDLS and CDR2 YYNGEE. This CDR3 region has 19 residues. This chain's CDR3 is CASSVASGGEDRAKNIQYF. CDR3 sequence (DNA): TGTGCCAGCAGCGTAGCAAGCGGGGGGGAGGATCGAGCCAAAAACATTCAGTACTTC.

This chain links TRBV11-2 with TRBJ2-7; D perhaps matches TRBD1 (5 bases). Trimming pared 4 bases from V and 0 bases from J, leaving 10 bases between. CDR1 SGHAT and CDR2 FQNNGV come from the germline V gene. The CDR3 loop spans 14 amino acids. CDR3 loop: CASSYRQNSYEQYF. CDR3 in DNA: TGTGCCAGCAGCTATCGACAGAACTCCTACGAGCAGTACTTC.